Below are 32 T cell receptor beta chains sequenced from a single sample in a study of blood T cell repertoires in COVID-19. The protocol was immunoSEQ multiplex PCR, while the TCRdb copy is restricted to in-frame clones and leaves out a portion. The table lists roughly 250,000 clones, about 80% of them singletons. The specimen was peripheral blood. The source of these receptors is a woman aged 50 to 60 with acute or convalescent COVID-19.

The chain has TRBV6-2 or TRBV6-3 and TRBJ2-1, with 11 bases lining up with TRBD1. The CDR3 consists of 15 residues. V was clipped by 4 bases and J by 8 bases; unmatched bases: 7. CDR1 is MNHEY and CDR2 is SVGEGT in the germline V gene. CDR3 loop: CASSFNRDRGYEQFF. DNA of the CDR3: TGTGCCAGCAGTTTCAACCGGGACAGGGGGTATGAGCAGTTCTTC.

This clone was picked up one time. This chain connects TRBV6-2 or TRBV6-3 to TRBJ2-5; D call uncertain. This CDR3 comprises 13 residues. The V and J ends lost 4 bases and 5 bases respectively, with 11 bases between them. CDR1 is MNHEY, CDR2 SVGEGT, per germline. The CDR3 nucleotides read TGTGCCAGCAGTTTTCGCATCCAGGAGACCCAGTACTTC. It encodes CASSFRIQETQYF.

The V call is TRBV6-2 or TRBV6-3, the J call TRBJ2-5, with 10 bases aligning to TRBD1. Germline V CDR1 and CDR2: MNHEY, SVGEGT. Trimming cost V 2 bases and J 6 bases; bases outside gene matches: 6. This CDR3 is built from 15 residues. CDR3 coding DNA: TGTGCCAGCAGTTACGCCGGGACAGGGGCAAAGACCCAGTACTTC. This codes for CASSYAGTGAKTQYF.

As concerns this clone: In the same sample, other DNA sequences code for this CDR3. The J gene is TRBJ1-5, the V gene TRBV28, with D hard to call. Trimming took off 6 bases at V and 4 bases at J, with 4 bases between the two ends. Germline V CDR1 and CDR2: MDHEN, SYDVKM. The CDR3 is made up of 11 amino acids. The CDR3 here is CASSGNQPQHF. CDR3 DNA sequence: TGTGCCAGCAGCGGTAATCAGCCCCAGCATTTT. The full variable domain, rest sourced from reference TRBV28 and TRBJ1-5, is DVKVTQSSRYLVKRTGEKVFLECVQDMDHENMFWYRQDPGLGLRLIYFSYDVKMKEKGDIPEGYSVSREKKERFSLILESASTNQTSMYLCASSGNQPQHFGDGTRLSIL.

The J gene is TRBJ1-1, the V gene TRBV5-1; tentative D call: TRBD1 (6 bases). Per germline, CDR1 SGHRS and CDR2 YFSETQ. V lost 0 bases, J lost 7 bases, and 13 bases lay in between. The CDR3 totals 14 residues. CDR3 amino acids: CASSLATGAIEAFF. The CDR3 region has the DNA TGCGCCAGCAGCTTGGCGACAGGAGCCATTGAAGCTTTCTTT. The full variable domain, rest sourced from reference TRBV5-1 and TRBJ1-1, is KAGVTQTPRYLIKTRGQQVTLSCSPISGHRSVSWYQQTPGQGLQFLFEYFSETQRNKGNFPGRFSGRQFSNSRSEMNVSTLELGDSALYLCASSLATGAIEAFFGQGTRLTVV.

The chain links TRBV7-2 to TRBJ2-7; a weak D match, TRBD1 (6 bases). This CDR3 has 13 residues. Germline CDR1 is SGHTA and CDR2 is FQGNSA. Trimming took off 4 bases at V and 4 bases at J, with 11 bases between the two ends. The CDR3 here is CASSSKRGYEQYF. For the CDR3, the DNA is TGTGCCAGCAGCTCAAAAAGGGGGTACGAGCAGTACTTC.

This chain links TRBV28 with TRBJ2-6, with 8 bases aligning to TRBD1. Germline V gene sequence: CDR1 MDHEN, CDR2 SYDVKM. Trimming took 5 bases from V and 0 from J; bases not matched to a gene: 9. CDR3 length equals 18 residues. As DNA, the CDR3 is TGTGCCAGCAGTATACGGACAGGGACGCGCTCTGGGGCCAACGTCCTGACTTTC. Protein: CASSIRTGTRSGANVLTF.

The V call is TRBV7-2, the J call TRBJ1-6; 12 positions match TRBD1. Trimming at V came to 6 bases and at J to 16 bases, leaving 7 bases not matched to a gene. CDR1 is SGHTA, CDR2 FQGNSA, per germline. The CDR3 is 13 amino acids. Written as DNA, the CDR3 is TGTGCCAGCAGTTTCCGGGACAGGGGGCTACTCCACTTT. This sequence encodes CASSFRDRGLLHF.

This clone was recorded once. The junction does not match germline at one end; this may be a read error. The chain carries TRBV7-7 and TRBJ1-5; 9 positions agree with TRBD1. The CDR3 length is 19 residues. The germline V gene encodes CDR1 SSHAT and CDR2 FNYEAQ (reference sequence). The CDR3 DNA follows: TGTGCTAGCAGCTCCATGGACAGGGGCCAGATCAGGGGCAATCAGCCCCAGCATTTT. Its protein is CASSSMDRGQIRGNQPQHF. The variable domain in full, with the rest retrieved from reference TRBV7-7 and TRBJ1-5, is GAGVSQSPRYKVTKRGQDVTLRCDPISSHATLYWYQQALGQGPEFLTYFNYEAQPDKSGLPSDRFSAERPEGSISTLTIQRTEQRDSAMYRCASSSMDRGQIRGNQPQHFGDGTRLSIL.

The chain is built from TRBV5-1 and TRBJ1-6, with D possibly being TRBD1 (6 bases). CDR3 length: 16 amino acids. Trimming cost V 10 bases and J 3 bases, with 20 bases left between them. CDR1 is SGHRS and CDR2 is YFSETQ in the germline V gene. CDR3 nucleotides: TGCGCCGCCGTTCGGGTGAGGGGGAACTATAATTCACCCCTCCACTTT. Translating it yields CAAVRVRGNYNSPLHF.

This chain connects TRBV19 to TRBJ1-1; TRBD1 agrees at 9 bases. Trimming removed 6 bases from V and 1 base from J; junction bases left unmatched: 12. From germline, CDR1 is LNHDA and CDR2 SQIVND (reference sequence). This CDR3 region has 17 residues. The CDR3 here is CASRMTGTGRRNTEAFF. DNA of the CDR3: TGTGCCAGTAGGATGACCGGGACAGGGAGAAGGAACACTGAAGCTTTCTTT. Looking up the rest from reference TRBV19 and TRBJ1-1 gives the full variable domain: DGGITQSPKYLFRKEGQNVTLSCEQNLNHDAMYWYRQDPGQGLRLIYYSQIVNDFQKGDIAEGYSVSREKKESFPLTVTSAQKNPTAFYLCASRMTGTGRRNTEAFFGQGTRLTVV.

The J gene is TRBJ1-4, the V gene TRBV4-2, with TRBD1 matching over 8 bases. CDR3 size: 15 residues. The germline V gene has CDR1 LGHNA and CDR2 YNFKEQ. J gave up 7 bases and V 1 base, and 5 bases lay outside the gene matches. The CDR3 DNA is TGTGCCAGCAGCCAAGTTCCAGGGGGCGGTGAAAAACTGTTTTTT. Its protein is CASSQVPGGGEKLFF.

The V call is TRBV5-1, the J call TRBJ2-2; D perhaps matches TRBD1 (6 bases). Deletions cut 4 bases from V and 2 bases from J, with 9 bases between. The CDR3 is 14 amino acids. From germline, CDR1 is SGHRS and CDR2 YFSETQ. CDR3 in DNA: TGCGCCAGCAGCAAACAGGGAAACACCGGGGAGCTGTTTTTT. Its translation: CASSKQGNTGELFF.

This rearrangement joins TRBV28 to TRBJ1-2; 8 nucleotides line up with TRBD1. The CDR3 is 13 amino acids. Germline trimming cut 9 bases from V and 5 bases from J; bases unmatched to any gene: 8. Germline-derived CDR1 and CDR2 are MDHEN and SYDVKM. CDR3 in DNA: TGTGCCAGTGCACAGGGGGTAGTTTATGGCTACACCTTC. Its protein product is CASAQGVVYGYTF.

The chain is built from TRBV15 and TRBJ2-7, with a weak D call TRBD2 (6 bases). Germline assignment: CDR1 LNHNV and CDR2 YYDKDF (reference sequence). V lost 3 bases and J lost 0, with 12 bases in between. This CDR3 has 15 amino acids. The CDR3 here is CATSRYTTSSYEQYF. The CDR3 region has the DNA TGTGCCACCAGCAGGTACACGACTAGCTCCTACGAGCAGTACTTC.

The chain uses TRBV5-1 and TRBJ2-7, with D maybe TRBD1 (5 bases). CDR3 size: 15 residues. The V gene's germline CDR1 is SGHRS and CDR2 YFSETQ. V was shortened by 0 bases and J by 7 bases, with 17 bases between the two germline ends. CDR3 in amino acids: CASSLEAGKVQEQYF. CDR3 DNA sequence: TGCGCCAGCAGCTTGGAGGCAGGGAAGGTCCAAGAGCAGTACTTC. Drawing the rest from reference TRBV5-1 and TRBJ2-7, the complete variable domain is KAGVTQTPRYLIKTRGQQVTLSCSPISGHRSVSWYQQTPGQGLQFLFEYFSETQRNKGNFPGRFSGRQFSNSRSEMNVSTLELGDSALYLCASSLEAGKVQEQYFGPGTRLTVT.

This chain links TRBV6-5 with TRBJ1-4; possible D gene TRBD1, 5 bases. This CDR3 is built from 14 residues. V lost 4 bases and J 8 bases, leaving 14 bases between the germline ends. Germline CDR1 reads MNHEY; CDR2 reads SVGAGI. CDR3 loop: CASSFAGTREKLFF. CDR3 bases: TGTGCCAGCAGTTTCGCCGGGACTCGGGAAAAACTGTTTTTT.

This clone was detected only once. This rearrangement joins TRBV2 to TRBJ2-3, with 8 bases identical to TRBD2. The trim removed 6 bases at V and 3 bases at J, leaving 8 bases unmatched. CDR1 and CDR2 (germline): SNHLY, FYNNEI. The CDR3 spans 15 residues. The CDR3, as DNA: TGTGCCAGCAGGGCTCCGTCGGGAGGGACAGATACGCAGTATTTT. Translating it yields CASRAPSGGTDTQYF. The full variable domain, in which reference TRBV2 and TRBJ2-3 provide the parts outside the CDR3, is EPEVTQTPSHQVTQMGQEVILRCVPISNHLYFYWYRQILGQKVEFLVSFYNNEISEKSEIFDDQFSVERPDGSNFTLKIRSTKLEDSAMYFCASRAPSGGTDTQYFGPGTRLTVL.

V gene TRBV18 combines with J gene TRBJ1-1; TRBD1 might be the D (5 bases). This CDR3 contains 15 residues. V was trimmed by 3 bases and J by 6 bases, leaving 17 bases between them. Germline V gene lookup returns CDR1 KGHSH and CDR2 LQKENI. DNA of the CDR3: TGTGCCAGCTCACCGCGAGCCCCGGGGGTAGCTGAAGCTTTCTTT. Protein sequence: CASSPRAPGVAEAFF.

The chain employs TRBV7-9 and TRBJ1-4, with D maybe TRBD1 (5 bases). Germline values: CDR1 SEHNR, CDR2 FQNEAQ (reference sequence). Trimming left V 5 bases short and J 8 bases short, with 15 bases between. The CDR3 is made up of 14 amino acids. The CDR3 coding sequence is TGTGCCAGCAGCCCGGACATTTATATCGAAAAACTGTTTTTT. Protein product: CASSPDIYIEKLFF. Full variable domain (rest looked up from reference TRBV7-9 and TRBJ1-4): DTGVSQNPRHKITKRGQNVTFRCDPISEHNRLYWYRQTLGQGPEFLTYFQNEAQLEKSRLLSDRFSAERPKGSFSTLEIQRTEQGDSAMYLCASSPDIYIEKLFFGSGTQLSVL.

This clone showed up just a few times. The chain is built from TRBV27 and TRBJ2-7; D gene uncertain. This CDR3 has 13 amino acids. Deletions cut 2 bases from V and 4 bases from J, with 9 bases between. Germline V lookup: CDR1 MNHEY, CDR2 SMNVEV (reference sequence). CDR3 amino acids: CASSLGRNYEQYF. In DNA, the CDR3 is TGTGCCAGCAGTTTAGGGCGAAATTACGAGCAGTACTTC.

The chain uses TRBV19 and TRBJ1-5, with a weak D call TRBD1 (6 bases). This CDR3 has 15 amino acids. Between the trimmed V and J ends, which lost 5 bases and 0 bases, there was a span of 11 bases. CDR1 is LNHDA, CDR2 SQIVND, per germline (reference sequence). CDR3 residues: CASSRDTYSNQPQHF. CDR3 sequence (DNA): TGTGCCAGTAGTCGGGACACCTATAGCAATCAGCCCCAGCATTTT.

The rearrangement links TRBV6-6 to TRBJ2-5; 9 nucleotides align to TRBD1. The CDR3 is 12 residues long. J lost 5 bases, V lost 10 bases, and 5 bases had no gene match. The germline gives CDR1 MNHNY, CDR2 SVGAGI (reference sequence). The CDR3 region is CATGTGLETQYF. The CDR3 nucleotides read TGTGCCACCGGGACAGGGTTGGAGACCCAGTACTTC.

The chain recombines TRBV21-1 with TRBJ2-7; the table's D call TRBD2 went unverified against the DNA. TRBV21-1 is a pseudogene. This CDR3 has 14 amino acids. The CDR3 reads CASNGLAAYYEQYF. The CDR3 DNA reads as TGTGCCAGCAACGGACTAGCGGCTTACTACGAGCAGTACTTC.

The chain uses TRBV4-3 and TRBJ1-3; D gene ambiguous. V lost 0 bases and J lost 0, with 9 bases in between. CDR1 LGHNA and CDR2 YSLEER come from the germline V gene. This CDR3 region has 16 residues. This chain's CDR3 is CASSQDRVNSGNTIYF. The CDR3 DNA is TGCGCCAGCAGCCAAGACCGAGTGAACTCTGGAAACACCATATATTTT.

This chain joins TRBV7-8 and TRBJ2-5; D is perhaps TRBD2 (7 bases). From germline, CDR1 is SGHVS and CDR2 FQNEAQ. V was trimmed by 1 base and J by 1 base, leaving 16 bases between them. The CDR3 has 17 amino acids. The chain's CDR3 is CASSLVRGRGGQETQYF. CDR3 DNA: TGTGCCAGCAGCTTAGTCCGGGGGCGCGGGGGCCAAGAGACCCAGTACTTC.

The chain has TRBV15 and TRBJ1-5; TRBD1 agrees at 9 bases. Germline assignment: CDR1 LNHNV and CDR2 YYDKDF (reference sequence). The V gene end was trimmed by 1 base and the J gene end by 4 bases; junction bases not matched to a gene: 8. There are 17 residues in the CDR3. In DNA form, the CDR3 reads TGTGCCACCAGCAGAGTTAGGGGACAGGGTTTTAATCAGCCCCAGCATTTT. It specifies CATSRVRGQGFNQPQHF.

V gene TRBV10-2 combines with J gene TRBJ1-5, with D perhaps matching TRBD1 (5 bases). This CDR3 is 13 amino acids long. Germline CDR1 reads WSHSY; CDR2 reads SAAADI. Trimming left V 4 bases short and J 9 bases short, with 13 bases between. The CDR3 bases are TGCGCCAGCAGTGGAGATTCAGGGCTGCCCCAGCATTTT. This gives the protein CASSGDSGLPQHF.

The chain combines TRBV29-1 with TRBJ1-2; tentatively, D is TRBD1 (6 bases). The CDR3 covers 12 residues. V lost 5 bases, J lost 8 bases, and 15 bases lay in between. Germline V gives CDR1 SQVTM, CDR2 ANQGSEA. The chain's CDR3 is CSVPTAGDGYTF. CDR3 in DNA: TGCAGCGTTCCAACCGCAGGGGACGGCTACACCTTC. The entire variable domain, with the rest obtained from reference TRBV29-1 and TRBJ1-2, is as follows: SAVISQKPSRDICQRGTSLTIQCQVDSQVTMMFWYRQQPGQSLTLIATANQGSEATYESGFVIDKFPISRPNLTFSTLTVSNMSPEDSSIYLCSVPTAGDGYTFGSGTRLTVV.

This clone was seen only once. This chain connects TRBV7-2 to TRBJ2-1; the D gene is possibly TRBD2 (7 bases). CDR1 and CDR2 from the germline V gene are SGHTA and FQGNSA. This CDR3 has 16 residues. The V and J ends lost 0 bases and 0 bases respectively, with 9 bases between them. CDR3 residues: CASSLAGGPSYNEQFF. CDR3 bases: TGTGCCAGCAGCTTAGCGGGGGGGCCCTCCTACAATGAGCAGTTCTTC.

The rearrangement uses TRBV28 and TRBJ1-2; possibly TRBD1 for D (5 bases). This CDR3 has 13 residues. The germline gives CDR1 MDHEN, CDR2 SYDVKM. The V end lost 2 bases, the J end lost 8 bases, and 12 bases lay between the germline ends. CDR3 region: CASSLKGLFGYTF. For the CDR3, the DNA is TGTGCCAGCAGTTTAAAGGGACTCTTCGGCTACACCTTC.

Note on this clone: This CDR3 is also generated by other DNA sequences in the sample. The V call is TRBV27, the J call TRBJ1-1, with 8 bases identical to TRBD1. J gave up 5 bases and V 5 bases, and 4 bases lay outside the gene matches. CDR3 length: 13 amino acids. The germline gives CDR1 MNHEY, CDR2 SMNVEV (reference sequence). The CDR3 loop reads CASSRQGATEAFF. CDR3 coding DNA: TGTGCCAGCAGTCGCCAGGGGGCGACTGAAGCTTTCTTT.